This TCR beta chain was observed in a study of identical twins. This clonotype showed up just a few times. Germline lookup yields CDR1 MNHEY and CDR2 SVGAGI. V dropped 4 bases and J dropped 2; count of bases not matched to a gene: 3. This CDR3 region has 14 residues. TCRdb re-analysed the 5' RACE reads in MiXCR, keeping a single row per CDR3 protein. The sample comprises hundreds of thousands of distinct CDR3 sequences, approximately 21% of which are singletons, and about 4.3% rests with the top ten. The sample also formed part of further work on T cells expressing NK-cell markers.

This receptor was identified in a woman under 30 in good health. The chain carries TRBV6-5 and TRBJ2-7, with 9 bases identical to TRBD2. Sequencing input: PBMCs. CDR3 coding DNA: TGTGCCAGCAGTTCCCTAGCGGGAACCTACGAGCAGTACTTC. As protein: CASSSLAGTYEQYF.